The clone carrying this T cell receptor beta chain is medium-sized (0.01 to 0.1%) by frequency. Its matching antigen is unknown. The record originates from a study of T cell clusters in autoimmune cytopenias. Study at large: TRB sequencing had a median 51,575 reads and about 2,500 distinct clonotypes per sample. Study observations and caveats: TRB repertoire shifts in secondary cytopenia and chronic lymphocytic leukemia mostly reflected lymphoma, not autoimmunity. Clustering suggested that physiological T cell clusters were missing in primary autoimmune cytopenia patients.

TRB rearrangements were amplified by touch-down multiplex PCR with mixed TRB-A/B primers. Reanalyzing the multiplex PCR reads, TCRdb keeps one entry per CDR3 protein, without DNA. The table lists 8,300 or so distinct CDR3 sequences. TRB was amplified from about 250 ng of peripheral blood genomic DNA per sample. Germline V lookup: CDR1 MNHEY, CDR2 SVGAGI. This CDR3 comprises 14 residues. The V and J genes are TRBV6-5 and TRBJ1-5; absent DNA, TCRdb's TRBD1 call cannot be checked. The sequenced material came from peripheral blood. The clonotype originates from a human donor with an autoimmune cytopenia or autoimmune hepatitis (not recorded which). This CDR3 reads CASTSGGSNQPQHF.